This T cell receptor (beta chain) was profiled in a study of beta chain features in type 1 diabetes. Study-wide results and limits: Moderately but significantly shorter TCRB CDR3s were found in Type 1 diabetes patients in all four CD4+ subsets. Any HLA type influence on TCRB rearrangement was left unresolved here.

The entirety of the isolated RNA underwent reverse transcription, so expressed TCRB transcripts were sequenced. The repertoire was sequenced with immunoSEQ multiplex PCR; TCRdb's copy has only in-frame clones and lacks some. The sample lists 300,000 to 450,000 clones, around 12% occurring once. V lost 6 bases and J lost 1, with 13 bases in between. This CDR3 region has 14 residues. CDR1 is SQVTM and CDR2 is ANQGSEA in the germline V gene. On this clone: The antigen is not known.

The chain joins TRBV29-1 to TRBJ1-3, with a weak D call TRBD1 (6 bases). This TCR derives from a woman aged 18-30 years with type 1 diabetes. The sequencing sample was made of naive CD4+ T cells from blood. CDR3 DNA sequence: TGCAGCGTAACCGACAGGAGGTCTGGAAACACCATATATTTT. Translation: CSVTDRRSGNTIYF.